The source of this TCR beta chain is a study of metastatic and nonmetastatic thyroid tumors. All patients were untreated before thyroid surgery. Study-wide findings and caveats: Significantly higher TCR beta diversity was reportedly seen in malignant thyroid tumors than benign nodules, in blood and tumor.

TCRdb reprocessed the PCR reads using MiXCR. This sample has about 40,000 clones, with more than 9.5% found just once. The ends were cut back, 6 bases at V and 7 bases at J, with 18 bases in the middle. CDR3 length: 15 residues. This clone was picked up many times. No antigen is known for it. Sequencing used blood. This clonotype originated in a female donor with papillary thyroid cancer or a benign thyroid nodule (not recorded which). Some clones in this sample may be carry-over from other donors' samples. The V gene is TRBV12-3 or TRBV12-4, the J gene TRBJ1-4; D unclear. In nucleotides, the CDR3 is TGTGCCAGCAGCCAAAACATGGGCGGAGGTGAAAAACTGTTTTTT. Amino acids: CASSQNMGGGEKLFF.